This record looks at one TCR beta chain sequence and its context. Its antigen remains unknown. V was cut by 6 bases and J by 3 bases, with 13 bases left in between. Germline assignment: CDR1 MNHEY and CDR2 SVGEGT. The CDR3 sequence is 14 residues long. These data are taken from a study of post-analysis software for immune sequencing data. Study overall: In terms of disease course, relapsing-remitting, secondary progressive and progressive-relapsing multiple sclerosis were included.

Overall study results and limits: Normalized Chao1 diversity was significantly lower in multiple sclerosis patients than in controls. Patients had higher frequencies than controls of about 5 TRBV segments, including TRBV5-6, TRBV5-1 and TRBV20-1. By F measure, samples from a shared preparation batch strongly co-clustered.

Carried by the TCR beta cDNA libraries were unique molecular identifiers. Researchers reported 550,000 or so cDNA molecules coming from approximately 1 to 10 million T cells. TCRdb analysed the PCR reads with MiXCR anew, one entry per CDR3 protein. The sample shows under 900,000 distinct CDR3 sequences, around 53% of them seen only once. V usage is TRBV6-2 or TRBV6-3 and J usage is TRBJ2-3, with no clear D. The sequenced sample consisted of blood. The source is a girl aged 10-17 years with multiple sclerosis. CDR3 amino acids: CASRRASFTDTQYF. CDR3 nucleotides: TGTGCCAGCAGAAGAGCTAGTTTTACAGATACGCAGTATTTT.